Listed below are T cell receptor beta chains from one sample, sequenced in a study of CD8+CD57+ T cells in acquired aplastic anemia. TCRdb re-analysed the reads in MiXCR, keeping a single row per CDR3 protein. The sample gives 200,000 to 300,000 distinct CDR3 sequences, approximately 82% of which show up once; about two fifths is in the top ten. What was sequenced was sorted CD4+, CD8+, or CD8+CD57+ T cells (not recorded which) from PBMCs. These receptors were obtained from a human donor with aplastic anemia. The conserved cysteine and the conserved F or W are not part of the CDR3 here. Each record gives: CDR3 protein, D gene, V gene, CDR3 length, J gene. D genes are given only for firm matches.

cdr3_aa: ASSLTGGWDYGHY
d_call: TRBD1
v_call: TRBV7-2
cdr3_length: 13
j_call: TRBJ2-1

cdr3_aa: ASSHSYGYT
d_call: -
v_call: TRBV7-9
cdr3_length: 9
j_call: TRBJ1-2

cdr3_aa: SPSIAAGTHKHY
d_call: -
v_call: TRBV7-7
cdr3_length: 12
j_call: TRBJ2-3

cdr3_aa: ATLAGDTDTQY
d_call: -
v_call: TRBV24-1
cdr3_length: 11
j_call: TRBJ2-3

cdr3_aa: ASSLAGGSEATELT
d_call: -
v_call: TRBV7-2
cdr3_length: 14
j_call: TRBJ2-6

cdr3_aa: ASSPGSDTQE
d_call: -
v_call: TRBV9
cdr3_length: 10
j_call: TRBJ2-3

cdr3_aa: ASSLVHGALFFQY
d_call: -
v_call: TRBV7-9
cdr3_length: 13
j_call: TRBJ2-5

cdr3_aa: ASSIGSGTKETQY
d_call: -
v_call: TRBV15
cdr3_length: 13
j_call: TRBJ2-5

cdr3_aa: ASSHTGTADSPLH
d_call: TRBD1
v_call: TRBV4-3
cdr3_length: 13
j_call: TRBJ1-6

cdr3_aa: ASSYGSREPFFG
d_call: -
v_call: TRBV7-9
cdr3_length: 12
j_call: TRBJ2-5

cdr3_aa: ASSLALRRTTRY
d_call: -
v_call: TRBV7-9
cdr3_length: 12
j_call: TRBJ2-3

cdr3_aa: ASSVSSRGYTYAF
d_call: -
v_call: TRBV9
cdr3_length: 13
j_call: TRBJ1-1

cdr3_aa: ASSERTYNEQF
d_call: -
v_call: TRBV2
cdr3_length: 11
j_call: TRBJ2-1

cdr3_aa: ASSPTGRPTDAV
d_call: TRBD1
v_call: TRBV9
cdr3_length: 12
j_call: TRBJ1-1

cdr3_aa: ATSESSEQEPQY
d_call: -
v_call: TRBV15
cdr3_length: 12
j_call: TRBJ1-5

cdr3_aa: ASSLTAGTDTQY
d_call: -
v_call: TRBV7-9
cdr3_length: 12
j_call: TRBJ2-3

cdr3_aa: ASSSSQAGDNEQF
d_call: TRBD2
v_call: TRBV5-6
cdr3_length: 13
j_call: TRBJ2-1

cdr3_aa: ASSFQRSRGSQEQF
d_call: -
v_call: TRBV7-8
cdr3_length: 14
j_call: TRBJ2-1

cdr3_aa: ASSLGEGGYNPSLH
d_call: -
v_call: TRBV7-2
cdr3_length: 14
j_call: TRBJ1-6

cdr3_aa: ASSSSPSRDEQY
d_call: -
v_call: TRBV15
cdr3_length: 12
j_call: TRBJ2-7

cdr3_aa: ASSFAGVADTQY
d_call: TRBD2
v_call: TRBV15
cdr3_length: 12
j_call: TRBJ2-3

cdr3_aa: ASSLELGYEQY
d_call: -
v_call: TRBV6-5
cdr3_length: 11
j_call: TRBJ2-7

cdr3_aa: ASSLTGGADYT
d_call: TRBD1
v_call: TRBV5-6
cdr3_length: 11
j_call: TRBJ1-2

cdr3_aa: ATSLAGGPNQPY
d_call: TRBD2
v_call: TRBV15
cdr3_length: 12
j_call: TRBJ2-3

cdr3_aa: ASSLKGGQPQH
d_call: -
v_call: TRBV5-6
cdr3_length: 11
j_call: TRBJ1-5